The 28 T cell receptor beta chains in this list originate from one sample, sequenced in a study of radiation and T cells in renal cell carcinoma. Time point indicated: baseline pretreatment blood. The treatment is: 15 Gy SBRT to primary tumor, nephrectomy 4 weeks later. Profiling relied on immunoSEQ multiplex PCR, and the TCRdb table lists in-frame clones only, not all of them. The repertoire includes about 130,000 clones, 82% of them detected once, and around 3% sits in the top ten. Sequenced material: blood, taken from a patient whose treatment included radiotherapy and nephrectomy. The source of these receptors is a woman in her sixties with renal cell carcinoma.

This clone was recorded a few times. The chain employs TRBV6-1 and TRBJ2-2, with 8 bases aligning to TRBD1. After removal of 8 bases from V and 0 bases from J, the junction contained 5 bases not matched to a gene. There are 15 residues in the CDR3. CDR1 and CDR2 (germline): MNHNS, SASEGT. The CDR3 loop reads CASRTGTTNTGELFF. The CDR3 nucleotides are TGTGCCAGCCGGACAGGGACGACGAACACCGGGGAGCTGTTTTTT.

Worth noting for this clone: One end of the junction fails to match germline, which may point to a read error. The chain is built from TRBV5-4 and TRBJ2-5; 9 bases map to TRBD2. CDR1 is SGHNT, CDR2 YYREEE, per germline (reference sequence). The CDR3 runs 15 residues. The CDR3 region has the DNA TGTGCCAGCAGCTTGGGGATAGAGCGGGGGGTGGCTGGGAACTTC. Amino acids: CASSLGIERGVAGNF.

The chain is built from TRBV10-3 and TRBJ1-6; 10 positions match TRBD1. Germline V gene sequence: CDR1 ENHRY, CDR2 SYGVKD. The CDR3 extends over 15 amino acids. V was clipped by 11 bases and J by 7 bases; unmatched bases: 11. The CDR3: CASWRGQGENSPLHF. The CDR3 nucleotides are TGTGCCTCATGGCGTGGACAGGGGGAAAATTCACCCCTCCACTTT.

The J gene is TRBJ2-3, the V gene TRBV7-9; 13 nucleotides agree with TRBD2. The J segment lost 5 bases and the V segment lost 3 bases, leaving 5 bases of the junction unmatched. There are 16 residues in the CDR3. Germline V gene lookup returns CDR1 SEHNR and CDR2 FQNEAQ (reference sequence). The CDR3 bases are TGTGCCAGCAGCTTCAGACTAGCGGGGGGAGGAGATACGCAGTATTTT. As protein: CASSFRLAGGGDTQYF.

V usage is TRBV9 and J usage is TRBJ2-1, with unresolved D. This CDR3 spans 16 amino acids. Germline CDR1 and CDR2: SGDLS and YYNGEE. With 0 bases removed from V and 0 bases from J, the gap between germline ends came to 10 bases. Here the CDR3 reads CASSVGGSLSYNEQFF. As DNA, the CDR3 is TGTGCCAGCAGCGTAGGAGGATCCCTCTCCTACAATGAGCAGTTCTTC. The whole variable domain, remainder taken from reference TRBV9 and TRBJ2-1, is DSGVTQTPKHLITATGQRVTLRCSPRSGDLSVYWYQQSLDQGLQFLIQYYNGEERAKGNILERFSAQQFPDLHSELNLSSLELGDSALYFCASSVGGSLSYNEQFFGPGTRLTVL.

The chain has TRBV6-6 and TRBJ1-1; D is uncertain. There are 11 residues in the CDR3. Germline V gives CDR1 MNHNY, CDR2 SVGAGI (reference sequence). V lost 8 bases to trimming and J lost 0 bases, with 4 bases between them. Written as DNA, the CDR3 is TGTGCCAGCGGCTTGAACACTGAAGCTTTCTTT. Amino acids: CASGLNTEAFF.

CDR3 in DNA: TGTGCCAGCAGTGAAATGAGCGGGGGACCGCCTAACGAGCAGTACTTC. Translation: CASSEMSGGPPNEQYF. V and J are TRBV2 and TRBJ2-7; 8 positions agree with TRBD2. V was pared by 2 bases and J by 5 bases, with 11 bases of the junction left unmatched. CDR1 is SNHLY and CDR2 is FYNNEI in the germline V gene. The CDR3 loop spans 16 amino acids.

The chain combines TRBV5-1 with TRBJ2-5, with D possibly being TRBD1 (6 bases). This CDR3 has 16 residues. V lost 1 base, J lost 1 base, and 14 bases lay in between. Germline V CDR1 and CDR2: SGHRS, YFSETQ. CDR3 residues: CASSLRMTGFQETQYF. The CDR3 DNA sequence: TGCGCCAGCAGCTTGCGAATGACAGGCTTCCAAGAGACCCAGTACTTC.

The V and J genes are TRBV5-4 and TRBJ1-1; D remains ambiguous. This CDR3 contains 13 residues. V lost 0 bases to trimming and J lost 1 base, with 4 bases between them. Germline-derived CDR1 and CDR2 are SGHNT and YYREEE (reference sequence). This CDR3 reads CASSLEKNTEAFF. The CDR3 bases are TGTGCCAGCAGCTTGGAGAAGAACACTGAAGCTTTCTTT.

Here the CDR3 reads CASSLKHYEQYF. CDR3 DNA sequence: TGTGCCAGCAGCTTAAAACATTACGAGCAGTACTTC. This sequence joins TRBV7-2 and TRBJ2-5, with D uncertain. The J call is doubtful: the DNA matches TRBJ2-7 better. The CDR3 consists of 12 residues. CDR1 and CDR2 (germline): SGHTA, FQGNSA.

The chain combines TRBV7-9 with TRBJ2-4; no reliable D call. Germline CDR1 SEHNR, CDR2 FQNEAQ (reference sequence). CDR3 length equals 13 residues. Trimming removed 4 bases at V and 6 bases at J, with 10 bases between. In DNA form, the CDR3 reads TGTGCCAGCAGCTCCTCGGTTCCAAACATTCAGTACTTC. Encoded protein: CASSSSVPNIQYF.

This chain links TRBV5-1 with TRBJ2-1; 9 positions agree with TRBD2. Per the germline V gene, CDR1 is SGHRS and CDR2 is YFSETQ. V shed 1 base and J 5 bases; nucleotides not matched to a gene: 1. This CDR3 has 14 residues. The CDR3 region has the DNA TGCGCCAGCAGCTTGACTAGCGGGCACAATGAGCAGTTCTTC. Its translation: CASSLTSGHNEQFF.

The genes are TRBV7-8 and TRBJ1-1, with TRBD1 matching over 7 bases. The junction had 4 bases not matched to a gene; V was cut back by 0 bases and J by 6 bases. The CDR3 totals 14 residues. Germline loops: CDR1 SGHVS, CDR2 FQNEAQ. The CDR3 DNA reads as TGTGCCAGCAGCTTAGCGCGAGGGACAGCTGAAGCTTTCTTT. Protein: CASSLARGTAEAFF.

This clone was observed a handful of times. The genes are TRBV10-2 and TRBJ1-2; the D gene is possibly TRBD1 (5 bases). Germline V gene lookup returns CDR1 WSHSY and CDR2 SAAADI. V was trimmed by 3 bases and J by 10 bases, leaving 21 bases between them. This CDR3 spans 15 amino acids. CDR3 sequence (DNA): TGCGCCAGCAGTGACATGGGATGGACCGCGGGGCTCTACACCTTC. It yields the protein CASSDMGWTAGLYTF.

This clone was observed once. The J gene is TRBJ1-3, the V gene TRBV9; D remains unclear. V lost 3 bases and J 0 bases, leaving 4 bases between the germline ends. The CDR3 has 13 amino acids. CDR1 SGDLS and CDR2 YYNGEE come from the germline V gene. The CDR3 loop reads CASSANSGNTIYF. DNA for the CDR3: TGTGCCAGCAGCGCTAACTCTGGAAACACCATATATTTT.

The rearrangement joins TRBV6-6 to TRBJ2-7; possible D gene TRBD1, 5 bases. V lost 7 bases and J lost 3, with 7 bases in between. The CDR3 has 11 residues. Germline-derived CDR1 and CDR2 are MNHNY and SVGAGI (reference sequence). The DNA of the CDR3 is TGTGCCAGCATAGGGGACTACGAGCAGTACTTC. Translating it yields CASIGDYEQYF.

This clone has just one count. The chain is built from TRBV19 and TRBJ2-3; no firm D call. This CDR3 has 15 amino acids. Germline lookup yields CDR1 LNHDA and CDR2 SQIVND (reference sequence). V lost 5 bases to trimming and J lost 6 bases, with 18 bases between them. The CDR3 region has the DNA TGTGCCAGTAGTTCAAGACTGGATTCGTGGGATACGCAGTATTTT. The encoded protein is CASSSRLDSWDTQYF.

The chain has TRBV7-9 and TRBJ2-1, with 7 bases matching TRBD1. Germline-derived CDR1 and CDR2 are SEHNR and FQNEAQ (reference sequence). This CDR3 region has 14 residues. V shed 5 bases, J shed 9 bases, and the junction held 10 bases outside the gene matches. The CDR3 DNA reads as TGTGCCAGCAGCACCAAGGGGGCGGACGGTGAGCAGTTCTTC. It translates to CASSTKGADGEQFF.

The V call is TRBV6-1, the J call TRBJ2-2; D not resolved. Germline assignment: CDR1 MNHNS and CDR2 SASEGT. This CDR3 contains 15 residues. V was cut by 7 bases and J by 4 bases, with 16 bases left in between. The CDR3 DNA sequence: TGTGCCAGCACGAGAAATTCCAGGATCACCGGGGAGCTGTTTTTT. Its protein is CASTRNSRITGELFF.

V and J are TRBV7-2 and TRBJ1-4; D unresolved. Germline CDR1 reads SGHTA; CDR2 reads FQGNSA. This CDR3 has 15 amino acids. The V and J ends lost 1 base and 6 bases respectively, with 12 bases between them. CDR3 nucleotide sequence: TGTGCCAGCAGCTTAGATGCTGAGGCTTATGAAAAACTGTTTTTT. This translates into CASSLDAEAYEKLFF.

CDR3 bases: TGCGCCAGCAGCCCGGCCACAGGGACAGCTTATGGCTACACCTTC. It is translated as CASSPATGTAYGYTF. V and J are TRBV5-1 and TRBJ1-2; 7 bases are shared with TRBD1. Germline values: CDR1 SGHRS, CDR2 YFSETQ. V trimming: 4 bases; J trimming: 5 bases; junction bases outside the gene matches: 11. The CDR3 consists of 15 residues.

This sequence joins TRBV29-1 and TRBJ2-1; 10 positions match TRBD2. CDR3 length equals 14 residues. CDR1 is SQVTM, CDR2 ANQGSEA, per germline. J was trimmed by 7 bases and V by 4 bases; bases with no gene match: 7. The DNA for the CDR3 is TGCAGCGTTGGACCTAGCGGGAGAGGGAATGAGCAGTTCTTC. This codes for CSVGPSGRGNEQFF.

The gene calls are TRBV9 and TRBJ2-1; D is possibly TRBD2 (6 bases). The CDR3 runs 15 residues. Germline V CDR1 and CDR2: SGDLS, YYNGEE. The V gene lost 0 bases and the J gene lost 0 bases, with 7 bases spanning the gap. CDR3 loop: CASSVEGGSYNEQFF. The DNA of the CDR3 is TGTGCCAGCAGCGTAGAGGGAGGCTCCTACAATGAGCAGTTCTTC.

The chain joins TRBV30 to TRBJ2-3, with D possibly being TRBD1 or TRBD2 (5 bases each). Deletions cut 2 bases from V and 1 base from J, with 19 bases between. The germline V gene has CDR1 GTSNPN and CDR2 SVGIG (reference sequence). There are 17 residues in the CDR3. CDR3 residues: CAWSSAGTPLGTDTQYF. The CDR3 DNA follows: TGTGCCTGGAGTTCCGCCGGGACCCCTCTTGGCACAGATACGCAGTATTTT.

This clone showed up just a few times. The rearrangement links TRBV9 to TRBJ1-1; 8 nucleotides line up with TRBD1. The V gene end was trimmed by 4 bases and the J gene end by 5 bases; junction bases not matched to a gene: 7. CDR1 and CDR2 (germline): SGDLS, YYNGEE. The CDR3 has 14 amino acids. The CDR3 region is CASSPRTGLTEAFF. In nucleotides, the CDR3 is TGTGCCAGCAGCCCGAGGACAGGGTTGACTGAAGCTTTCTTT.

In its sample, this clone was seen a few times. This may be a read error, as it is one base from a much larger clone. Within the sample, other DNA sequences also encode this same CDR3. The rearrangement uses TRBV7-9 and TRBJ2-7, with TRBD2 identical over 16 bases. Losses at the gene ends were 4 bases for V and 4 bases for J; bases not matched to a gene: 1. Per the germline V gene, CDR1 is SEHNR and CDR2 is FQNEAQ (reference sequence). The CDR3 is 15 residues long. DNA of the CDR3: TGTGCCAGCAGCTCGGGACTAGCGGGGGGGTACGAGCAGTACTTC. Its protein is CASSSGLAGGYEQYF.

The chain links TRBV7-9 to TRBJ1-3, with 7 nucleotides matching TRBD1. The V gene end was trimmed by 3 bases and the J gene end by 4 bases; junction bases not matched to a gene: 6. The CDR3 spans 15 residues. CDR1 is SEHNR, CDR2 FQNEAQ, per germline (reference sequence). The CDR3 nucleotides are TGTGCCAGCAGCTTTGAGGCAGGGGGAGGAAACACCATATATTTT. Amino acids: CASSFEAGGGNTIYF.

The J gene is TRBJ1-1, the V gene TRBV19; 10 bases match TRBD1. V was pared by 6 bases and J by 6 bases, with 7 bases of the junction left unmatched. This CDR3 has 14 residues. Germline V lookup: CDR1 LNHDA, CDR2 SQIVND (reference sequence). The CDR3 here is CASSLTGGRPEAFF. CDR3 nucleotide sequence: TGTGCCAGTAGCTTGACAGGGGGCAGGCCTGAAGCTTTCTTT.